The text below deals with one TCR beta chain. The sample originates from a study of cytomegalovirus exposure and HLA in healthy donors. Study as a whole: For the 300 to 450 genotyped donors, more than 80% fell within the Caucasian-associated ancestry cluster.

The PCR had 60 Vbeta and 13 Jbeta primers. Produced via immunoSEQ multiplex PCR; TCRdb's table is partial and in-frame only. Among about 130,000 clones listed, 83% were seen once. The CDR3 totals 15 residues. Trimming cost V 5 bases and J 5 bases, with 19 bases left between them. Germline V gene lookup returns CDR1 SGHRS and CDR2 YFSETQ. The chain couples TRBV5-1 to TRBJ1-1; maybe TRBD1 (5 bases). Sequencing was done on a sample of PBMCs. The clonotype comes from a man younger than 35 in good health and CMV-seropositive. The CDR3 bases are TGCGCCAGCAGTCTGGCCCCCCGGGGGGGTACTGAAGCTTTCTTT. Translation gives CASSLAPRGGTEAFF.